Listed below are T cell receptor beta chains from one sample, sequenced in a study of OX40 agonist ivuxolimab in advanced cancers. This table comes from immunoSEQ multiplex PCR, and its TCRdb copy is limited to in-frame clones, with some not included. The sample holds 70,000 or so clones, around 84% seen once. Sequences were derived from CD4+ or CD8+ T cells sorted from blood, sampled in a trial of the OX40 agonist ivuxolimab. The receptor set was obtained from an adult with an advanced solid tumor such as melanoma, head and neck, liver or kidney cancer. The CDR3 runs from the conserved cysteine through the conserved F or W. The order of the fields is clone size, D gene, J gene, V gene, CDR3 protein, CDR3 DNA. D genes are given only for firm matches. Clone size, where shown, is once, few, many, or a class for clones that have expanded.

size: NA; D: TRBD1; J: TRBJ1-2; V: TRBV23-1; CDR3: CASSQPLTGGAPGYTF; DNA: TGCGCCAGCAGTCAACCTTTGACAGGGGGTGCGCCGGGCTACACCTTC
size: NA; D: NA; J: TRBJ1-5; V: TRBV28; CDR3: CASSPPRQALGNQPQHF; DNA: TGTGCCAGCAGTCCACCTCGACAGGCCCTTGGCAATCAGCCCCAGCATTTT
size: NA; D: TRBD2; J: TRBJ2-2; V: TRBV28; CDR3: CASSPPGTRAGELFF; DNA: TGTGCCAGCAGTCCCCCCGGGACTAGAGCCGGGGAGCTGTTTTTT
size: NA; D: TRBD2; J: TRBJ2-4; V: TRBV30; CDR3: CAWSVTGGSKNIQYF; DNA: TGTGCCTGGAGTGTAACGGGAGGGTCCAAAAACATTCAGTACTTC
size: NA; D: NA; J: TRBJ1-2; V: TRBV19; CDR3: CASSMEDTGYYGYTF; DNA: TGTGCCAGTAGTATGGAAGATACAGGGTACTATGGCTACACCTTC
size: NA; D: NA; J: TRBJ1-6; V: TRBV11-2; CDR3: CASGVAGLQSSPLHF; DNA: TGTGCCTCAGGGGTGGCCGGACTGCAAAGTTCACCCCTCCACTTT
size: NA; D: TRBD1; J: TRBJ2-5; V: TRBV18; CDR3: CASSPGTGAEETQYF; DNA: TGTGCCAGCTCACCCGGGACAGGGGCTGAAGAGACCCAGTACTTC
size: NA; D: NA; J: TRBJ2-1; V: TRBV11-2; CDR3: CASSLDRAGGINEQFF; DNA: TGTGCCAGCAGCTTAGATCGAGCGGGTGGAATCAATGAGCAGTTCTTC
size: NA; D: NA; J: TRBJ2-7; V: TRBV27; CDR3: CASSLSRILGEQYF; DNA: TGTGCCAGCAGTTTAAGTAGAATCCTGGGCGAGCAGTACTTC
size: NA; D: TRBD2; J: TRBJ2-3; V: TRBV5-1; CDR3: CASSSGLAGRTDTQYF; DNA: TGCGCCAGCAGCAGCGGACTAGCGGGACGCACAGATACGCAGTATTTT
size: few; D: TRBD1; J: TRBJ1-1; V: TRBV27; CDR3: CASRTGSTEAFF; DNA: TGTGCCAGCAGGACAGGGAGCACTGAAGCTTTCTTT
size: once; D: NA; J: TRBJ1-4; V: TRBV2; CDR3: CASSEVMPGLGKLFF; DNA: TGTGCCAGCAGTGAAGTCATGCCGGGTCTGGGAAAACTGTTTTTT
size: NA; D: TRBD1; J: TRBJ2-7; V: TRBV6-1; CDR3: CASRPGTGDYEQYF; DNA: TGTGCCAGCAGGCCCGGGACAGGGGACTACGAGCAGTACTTC
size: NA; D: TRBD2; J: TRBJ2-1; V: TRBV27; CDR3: CASSVSGRQDEQFF; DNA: TGTGCCAGCAGTGTTAGCGGGAGACAGGATGAGCAGTTCTTC
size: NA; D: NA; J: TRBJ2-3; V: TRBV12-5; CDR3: CASGSDTWGSGTDTQYF; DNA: TGTGCTAGTGGTTCCGACACCTGGGGTTCAGGCACAGATACGCAGTATTTT
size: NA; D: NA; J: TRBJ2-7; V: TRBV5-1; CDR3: CASSLSQGSSYEQYF; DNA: TGCGCCAGCAGCTTGTCCCAGGGAAGCTCCTACGAGCAGTACTTC
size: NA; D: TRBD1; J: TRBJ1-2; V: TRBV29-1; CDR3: CSAPLGQGVGYTF; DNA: TGCAGCGCCCCTTTGGGACAGGGGGTTGGCTACACCTTC
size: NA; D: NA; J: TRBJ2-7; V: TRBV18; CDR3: CASTPGTASYEQYF; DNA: TGTGCCAGCACCCCCGGGACCGCGTCCTACGAGCAGTACTTC
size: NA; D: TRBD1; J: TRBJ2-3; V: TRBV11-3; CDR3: CASSFQSTGGADTQYF; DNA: TGTGCCAGCAGCTTTCAATCCACAGGGGGCGCAGATACGCAGTATTTT
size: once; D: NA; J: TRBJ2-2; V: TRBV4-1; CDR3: CASRVVELAWDGELFF; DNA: TGCGCCAGCAGGGTCGTCGAGTTGGCGTGGGACGGGGAGCTGTTTTTT
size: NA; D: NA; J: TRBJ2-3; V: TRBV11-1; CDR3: CASSARDSTDTQYF; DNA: TGTGCCAGCAGCGCACGGGACAGCACAGATACGCAGTATTTT
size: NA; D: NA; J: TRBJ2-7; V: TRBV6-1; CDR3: CASSQGGDTTYEQYF; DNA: TGTGCCAGCAGTCAAGGGGGGGACACCACCTACGAGCAGTACTTC
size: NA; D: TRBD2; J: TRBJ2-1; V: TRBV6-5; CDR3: CASNTGTSNEQFF; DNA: TGTGCCAGCAATACCGGGACTAGCAATGAGCAGTTCTTC
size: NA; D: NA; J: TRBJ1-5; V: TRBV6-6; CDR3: CASSYSRGDDQPQHF; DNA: TGTGCCAGCAGTTACTCTCGGGGGGATGATCAGCCCCAGCATTTT
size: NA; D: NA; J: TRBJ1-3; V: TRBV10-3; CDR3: CAISELQGYSGNTIYF; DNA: TGTGCCATCAGTGAGCTACAGGGTTACTCTGGAAACACCATATATTTT
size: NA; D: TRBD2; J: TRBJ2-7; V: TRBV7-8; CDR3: CASSLIVLAGAYEQYF; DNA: TGTGCCAGCAGCTTAATAGTGCTAGCGGGGGCCTACGAGCAGTACTTC
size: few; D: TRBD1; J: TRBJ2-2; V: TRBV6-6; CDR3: CASITGTGGGTGELFF; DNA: TGTGCCAGCATCACGGGGACAGGGGGCGGCACCGGGGAGCTGTTTTTT